This T cell receptor beta chain stems from a study of blood T cell repertoires in COVID-19 (dated by TCRdb to the early 2020s). Turning to the overall study: Collaborator samples came from the United States, Italy and Spain and covered acute and convalescent phases of COVID-19. The dataset comprised deeply sampled blood TCRbeta repertoires from subjects exposed to, actively infected with, or recovered from COVID-19. Where HLA class I and class II types were available, the types were taken from metadata supplied by the sample provider, not from assay-based typing. Sample metadata almost always included a de-identified subject ID, COVID-19 status, age in years and sex. The samples were drawn from the first 160 participants of the ongoing ImmuneRACE study and from over a thousand subjects provided by 6 global collaborators. The prospective study material was composed of cDNA or gDNA derived from T cells, B-cell-depleted T cells, or PBMCs. The repertoires were released in a freely available public database intended as a resource for research on the immune response to SARS-CoV-2. Study-wide conclusions, independent of this receptor: The quantity of clinical and demographic metadata differed by source and by participant and was supplied without curation.

Whole blood was collected in K2EDTA tubes by collaborating institutions according to the institutions' own protocols. Collaborator samples were shipped for TCRbeta analysis as frozen whole blood, isolated PBMCs, or DNA extracted from either sample type. Comment on this clone: Its binding antigen is unknown. One base away there is no much larger clone; base qualities are not given.

TCRbeta CDR3 regions were amplified from genomic DNA by means of the immunoSEQ Assay, a bias-controlled multiplex PCR. From the authors' description of their analysis: Within the assay, amplification of reference gene primers was used to estimate how many nucleated cells each sample contained. Sequence reads were collapsed and filtered to measure the absolute abundance of every unique TCRbeta CDR3 rearrangement. For each sample, productive Simpson clonality was calculated as the square root of Simpson's diversity index over productive rearrangements. Held by TCRdb, this immuneACCESS table contains in-frame sequences only and omits some clones. Under half of the omission traces to an unresolved V gene where checked; the cause of the rest is unknown. The V and J calls and clone size come from that table; D and trimming were worked out from the DNA. For this sample there are tens of thousands of clones; about nine tenths appear just once. Jointly, the top ten make up 1.3% of the sample.

At the junction V is shortened by 2 bases and J by 0 bases, with 7 bases in between. As encoded in the germline V gene (reference sequence), CDR1 is LNHDA while CDR2 is SQIVND. The CDR3 starts with the cysteine, ends with the phenylalanine, and has 14 residues. Here the CDR3 DNA is all that survives: 42 bases in frame from base 1. The sequence joins TRBV19 to TRBJ1-1; the D gene is perhaps TRBD1, on 6 matching bases. Sequenced sample: peripheral blood. The source is a woman older than 75 with acute or convalescent COVID-19. The CDR3 amino acid sequence is: CASSIRDMNTEAFF. The DNA sequence is given as TGTGCCAGTAGTATAAGGGACATGAACACTGAAGCTTTCTTT.